The clone carrying this TCR beta chain has at least ten counts. Trimming took 2 bases from V and 6 from J; bases not matched to a gene: 2. The CDR3 is 14 amino acids. Germline V gene sequence: CDR1 MDHEN, CDR2 SYDVKM. This specimen comes from a study of blood T cells in healthy people across ages. The sample, around 10 milliliters of peripheral blood, was drawn from each donor. A J-beta primer mix and a sample-barcoded 5' primer were used in a second PCR of roughly 6 to 11 cycles. TCRdb used MiXCR to reprocess the 5' RACE reads, holding one entry per CDR3 protein. This sample has 800,000 to 950,000 distinct CDR3 sequences; around 29% occur once, and the top ten carry 10%. The same data also contributed to another study, on T cells of mothers and their children.

V gene TRBV28 combines with J gene TRBJ2-7; TRBD1 matches 12 bases. The sequenced sample was blood. The clonotype was recovered from a woman between 40 and 55 years old in good health. This CDR3 is CASSLGTGGTEQYF. The CDR3 region has the DNA TGTGCCAGCAGTTTAGGGACAGGGGGCACCGAGCAGTACTTC.